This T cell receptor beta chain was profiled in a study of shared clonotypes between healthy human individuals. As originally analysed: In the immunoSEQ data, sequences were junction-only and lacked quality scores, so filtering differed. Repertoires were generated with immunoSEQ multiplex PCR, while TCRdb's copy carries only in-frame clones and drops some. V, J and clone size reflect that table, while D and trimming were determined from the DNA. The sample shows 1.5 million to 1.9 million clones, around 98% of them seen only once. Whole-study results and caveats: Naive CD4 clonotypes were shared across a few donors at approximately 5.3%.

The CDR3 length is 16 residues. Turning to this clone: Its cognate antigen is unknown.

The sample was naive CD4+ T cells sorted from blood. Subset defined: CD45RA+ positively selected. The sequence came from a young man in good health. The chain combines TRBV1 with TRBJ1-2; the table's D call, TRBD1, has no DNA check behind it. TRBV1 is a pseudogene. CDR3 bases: TGCACCAGCAGCCAAGATCCGCCGTCACAGGGGGTTGGCTACACCTTC. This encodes CTSSQDPPSQGVGYTF.